These 25 T cell receptor beta chains came from one sample sequenced in a study of OX40 agonist ivuxolimab in advanced cancers. Libraries were constructed by the immunoSEQ multiplex PCR assay. TCRdb limited this immuneACCESS table to in-frame rearrangements with V and J called. A share of clones is missing; checked studies link under half to unresolved V genes, and the rest is unexplained. The sample table holds some 80,000 clones, of which approximately 95% were seen once. The leading ten clones occupy 20% of the sample. Source: CD4+ or CD8+ T cells sorted from blood, taken in a trial of the OX40 agonist ivuxolimab. These receptors were collected from an adult with an advanced solid tumor such as melanoma, head and neck, liver or kidney cancer.

The chain employs TRBV5-8 and TRBJ1-2; D may be TRBD1 (5 bases). The V gene lost 4 bases and the J gene lost 4 bases, with 14 bases spanning the gap. The CDR3 spans 14 residues. Germline V gene data show CDR1 as SGHTS and CDR2 as YDEGEE. The CDR3 nucleotides are TGTGCCAGCAGCATCGCGGGGCTTACCTATGGCTACACCTTC. This encodes CASSIAGLTYGYTF.

This sequence joins TRBV5-1 and TRBJ2-3; no definite D call. V lost 4 bases and J 6 bases, leaving 27 bases between the germline ends. Germline CDR1 is SGHRS and CDR2 is YFSETQ. The CDR3 runs 18 residues. The CDR3 DNA reads TGCGCCAGCAGCCCTCCCGTCGGCCCTGCCCCTCCCCCGGATACGCAGTATTTT. It is translated as CASSPPVGPAPPPDTQYF.

CDR3 region: CASSIGQAIYNEQFF. The CDR3, as DNA: TGTGCCAGTAGTATAGGACAGGCTATCTACAATGAGCAGTTCTTC. The J gene is TRBJ2-1, the V gene TRBV19; possibly TRBD1 for D (6 bases). Germline values: CDR1 LNHDA, CDR2 SQIVND (reference sequence). Trimming stripped 1 base from V and 3 bases from J, with 10 bases between. This CDR3 spans 15 amino acids.

This clone showed up just once. The V call is TRBV13, the J call TRBJ2-5; D unresolved. Trimming pared 5 bases from V and 1 base from J, leaving 11 bases between. This CDR3 is built from 14 residues. Per germline, CDR1 PRHDT and CDR2 FYEKMQ (reference sequence). Here the CDR3 DNA reads TGTGCCAGCAGCACCAGTTGGGGCCAAGAGACCCAGTACTTC. This encodes CASSTSWGQETQYF.

This clone was counted a single time. The chain couples TRBV4-3 to TRBJ1-2; D perhaps matches TRBD1 (6 bases). Germline lookup yields CDR1 LGHNA and CDR2 YSLEER. V lost 1 base, J lost 7 bases, and 10 bases lay in between. The CDR3 spans 13 residues. This CDR3 reads CASSQVDRGGYTF. CDR3 coding DNA: TGCGCCAGCAGCCAAGTGGACAGAGGTGGCTACACCTTC.

The V gene is TRBV27, the J gene TRBJ2-1; maybe TRBD1 (6 bases). CDR1 is MNHEY and CDR2 is SMNVEV in the germline V gene (reference sequence). There are 13 residues in the CDR3. V dropped 4 bases and J dropped 4 bases, with 8 bases sitting between them. CDR3 loop: CASSSGQYNEQFF. Here the CDR3 DNA reads TGTGCCAGCAGTTCCGGACAGTACAATGAGCAGTTCTTC.

This clone occurred once. The rearrangement uses TRBV7-8 and TRBJ1-4, with 7 bases that match TRBD1. Germline CDR1 SGHVS, CDR2 FQNEAQ. The CDR3 covers 14 residues. Unmatched junction bases numbered 5, after V lost 4 bases and J lost 6 bases. CDR3 sequence: CASSSTGIDEKLFF. The CDR3, as DNA: TGTGCCAGCAGCTCGACAGGGATTGATGAAAAACTGTTTTTT.

This chain joins TRBV28 and TRBJ2-7; D not certain. Germline V gives CDR1 MDHEN, CDR2 SYDVKM. Trimming removed 2 bases from V and 2 bases from J, with 13 bases in between. The CDR3 has 15 amino acids. DNA of the CDR3: TGTGCCAGCAGTTTAAATCGCGGCAGTCCCTACGAGCAGTACTTC. Its protein is CASSLNRGSPYEQYF.

V usage is TRBV27 and J usage is TRBJ2-5; tentative D call: TRBD2 (6 bases). Trimming took 5 bases from V and 5 from J, leaving 21 bases between them. Per the germline V gene, CDR1 is MNHEY and CDR2 is SMNVEV (reference sequence). The CDR3 is 16 residues long. CDR3 residues: CASSPLEGGEAETQYF. Written as DNA, the CDR3 is TGTGCCAGCAGTCCACTTGAGGGAGGAGAGGCGGAGACCCAGTACTTC.

The chain recombines TRBV15 with TRBJ2-1; a weak D match, TRBD2 (5 bases). Germline loops: CDR1 LNHNV, CDR2 YYDKDF (reference sequence). This CDR3 is built from 15 residues. The ends were cut back, 5 bases at V and 1 base at J, with 12 bases in the middle. CDR3 region: CATSGSGASYNEQFF. As DNA, the CDR3 is TGTGCCACCAGCGGGAGCGGAGCGTCCTACAATGAGCAGTTCTTC.

The chain recombines TRBV19 with TRBJ2-7; 9 bases match TRBD1. The germline gives CDR1 LNHDA, CDR2 SQIVND (reference sequence). The CDR3 totals 14 residues. V lost 3 bases to trimming and J lost 1 base; unmatched junction nucleotides: 1. CDR3 residues: CASSMGQGSYEQYF. The CDR3 DNA reads TGTGCCAGTAGTATGGGACAGGGTTCCTACGAGCAGTACTTC.

Here the CDR3 reads CASTPLGGSSYNEQFF. CDR3 bases: TGTGCCAGCACGCCCCTGGGGGGCAGCTCCTACAATGAGCAGTTCTTC. V usage is TRBV7-9 and J usage is TRBJ2-1; the D call may be TRBD1 or TRBD2 (6 bases each). The V gene's germline CDR1 is SEHNR and CDR2 FQNEAQ (reference sequence). V lost 7 bases to trimming and J lost 0 bases, with 16 bases between them. There are 16 residues in the CDR3.

The rearrangement joins TRBV19 to TRBJ1-1, with TRBD1 identical over 8 bases. CDR1 and CDR2 (germline): LNHDA, SQIVND (reference sequence). This CDR3 has 13 amino acids. V trimming: 5 bases; J trimming: 7 bases; junction bases outside the gene matches: 6. The CDR3 bases are TGTGCCAGTAGTCCTACAGGGGGAGGTGAAGCTTTCTTT. As protein: CASSPTGGGEAFF. The complete variable domain, with remaining parts taken from reference TRBV19 and TRBJ1-1, reads DGGITQSPKYLFRKEGQNVTLSCEQNLNHDAMYWYRQDPGQGLRLIYYSQIVNDFQKGDIAEGYSVSREKKESFPLTVTSAQKNPTAFYLCASSPTGGGEAFFGQGTRLTVV.

The chain joins TRBV12-5 to TRBJ2-3; D may be TRBD2 (5 bases). The CDR3 is 18 amino acids. Deletions cut 0 bases from V and 4 bases from J, with 20 bases between. CDR1 and CDR2 (germline): LGHNT, FRNRAP. The DNA of the CDR3 is TGTGCTAGTGGTTTGGTACCCGAGAGGGAGCGAAGCGCAGATACGCAGTATTTT. This translates into CASGLVPERERSADTQYF.

The genes are TRBV6-5 and TRBJ1-5; TRBD1 might be the D (6 bases). V was cut by 6 bases and J by 0 bases, with 12 bases left in between. The CDR3 is made up of 15 amino acids. From germline, CDR1 is MNHEY and CDR2 SVGAGI. CDR3 sequence reads: CASRGGTSSNQPQHF. As DNA, the CDR3 is TGTGCCAGCAGGGGCGGGACATCTAGCAATCAGCCCCAGCATTTT.

This sequence joins TRBV27 and TRBJ2-1; 9 bases fit TRBD2. The CDR3 sequence is 16 residues long. V lost 0 bases and J lost 8; bases outside the gene matches: 8. The V gene's germline CDR1 is MNHEY and CDR2 SMNVEV (reference sequence). The CDR3 reads CASSLSPAGGPDEQFF. The CDR3 DNA reads as TGTGCCAGCAGTTTATCCCCCGCGGGAGGGCCCGATGAGCAGTTCTTC.

The chain uses TRBV7-9 and TRBJ1-2, with 11 bases that match TRBD1. This CDR3 region has 16 residues. Germline loops: CDR1 SEHNR, CDR2 FQNEAQ (reference sequence). J lost 2 bases, V lost 4 bases, and 6 bases had no gene match. CDR3 loop: CASSSGQGESNYGYTF. The DNA for the CDR3 is TGTGCCAGCAGCTCGGGACAGGGGGAGTCGAACTATGGCTACACCTTC.

The chain uses TRBV28 and TRBJ2-3; D not certain. This CDR3 spans 16 amino acids. CDR1 and CDR2 (germline): MDHEN, SYDVKM. Trimming removed 3 bases from V and 2 bases from J, with 15 bases in between. CDR3 protein: CASSFVGPQPTDTQYF. The CDR3 DNA is TGTGCCAGCAGTTTTGTTGGGCCCCAGCCCACAGATACGCAGTATTTT.

The CDR3 here is CAIPEGRNNYGYTF. As DNA, the CDR3 is TGTGCCATCCCTGAGGGCCGAAATAACTATGGCTACACCTTC. This chain links TRBV10-3 with TRBJ1-2; no clear D gene. The CDR3 consists of 14 residues. V lost 8 bases and J lost 1, with 14 bases in between. In germline, CDR1 is ENHRY, CDR2 SYGVKD.

This chain joins TRBV6-6 and TRBJ1-6; tentative D call: TRBD1 (5 bases). This CDR3 spans 15 amino acids. CDR1 is MNHNY, CDR2 SVGAGI, per germline (reference sequence). Trimming removed 0 bases at V and 8 bases at J, with 11 bases between. In DNA form, the CDR3 reads TGTGCCAGCAGTTACTCGTGGGTAGGGGATTCACCCCTCCACTTT. Amino acid sequence: CASSYSWVGDSPLHF.

The CDR3 nucleotides are TGCGCCAGCAGCGAGCCTTGGACTAGCGGGGCAGATACGCAGTATTTT. It codes for CASSEPWTSGADTQYF. This chain links TRBV4-1 with TRBJ2-3; 12 bases fit TRBD2. V shed 5 bases and J 4 bases; nucleotides not matched to a gene: 7. In germline, CDR1 is MGHRA, CDR2 YSYEKL. This CDR3 is 16 amino acids long.

The rearrangement links TRBV7-2 to TRBJ1-5; TRBD1 is a possible D gene (6 bases). Trimming cost V 5 bases and J 8 bases, with 13 bases left between them. Per germline, CDR1 SGHTA and CDR2 FQGNSA. The CDR3 spans 13 residues. CDR3 DNA sequence: TGTGCCAGCAGCACGGACAGCTACGAGCCCCAGCATTTT. Protein: CASSTDSYEPQHF.

The rearrangement uses TRBV19 and TRBJ2-1; D may correspond to TRBD1 or TRBD2 (5 bases each). V lost 3 bases, J lost 7 bases, and 13 bases lay in between. Germline CDR1 is LNHDA and CDR2 is SQIVND (reference sequence). CDR3 length: 14 amino acids. The CDR3 DNA reads as TGTGCCAGTAGTATCGTGGGCAGGGAGAATGAGCAGTTCTTC. Encoded protein: CASSIVGRENEQFF.

The gene calls are TRBV27 and TRBJ2-5, with 13 bases fitting TRBD2. Germline CDR1 reads MNHEY; CDR2 reads SMNVEV (reference sequence). V shed 5 bases, J shed 5 bases, and the junction held 5 bases outside the gene matches. The CDR3 totals 15 residues. The CDR3 bases are TGTGCCAGCAGTCCCGGGACTAGCGGGATCGAGACCCAGTACTTC. Its translation: CASSPGTSGIETQYF.

The J gene is TRBJ2-5, the V gene TRBV5-4; TRBD2 might be the D (6 bases). The CDR3 extends over 14 amino acids. Germline values: CDR1 SGHNT, CDR2 YYREEE (reference sequence). V shed 10 bases and J shed 0 bases, with 16 bases lying between them. The CDR3: CAWQVWDYQETQYF. The CDR3 nucleotides read TGTGCCTGGCAGGTTTGGGACTACCAAGAGACCCAGTACTTC.